This is a list of T cell receptor beta chains from one sample in a study of shared T cell receptors in the human thymus. The protocol was immunoSEQ multiplex PCR, while the TCRdb copy is restricted to in-frame clones and leaves out a portion. The sample includes around 340,000 clones, roughly 94% of them seen just once. Sequencing was performed on thymocytes. The source is a human donor. Each CDR3 is given with its conserved first and last residue. D genes are given only for firm matches. The size field is filled for only some rows; it gives once, few, many or a size class.

j_call	clone_size	d_call	v_call	cdr3_aa	cdr3_nt
TRBJ1-1	.	TRBD1	TRBV18	CASSPIQGSSTEAFF	TGTGCCAGCTCACCGATACAGGGGTCCTCGACTGAAGCTTTCTTT
TRBJ2-7	.	TRBD2	TRBV18	CASSRSGSIHEQYF	TGTGCCAGCTCACGTAGCGGGAGTATCCACGAGCAGTACTTC
TRBJ2-3	.	TRBD1	TRBV11-2	CASSHGQGSTDTQYF	TGTGCCAGCAGCCATGGACAGGGCAGCACAGATACGCAGTATTTT
TRBJ1-4	.	.	TRBV11-1	CASRRRESTNEKLFF	TGTGCCAGCAGAAGGAGGGAATCAACTAATGAAAAACTGTTTTTT
TRBJ2-6	.	.	TRBV28	CASIPQWAVSYGANVLTF	TGTGCCAGCATTCCTCAGTGGGCGGTTTCGTACGGGGCCAACGTCCTGACTTTC
TRBJ2-7	few	.	TRBV21-1	CASSKGPYEQYF	TGTGCCAGCAGCAAAGGGCCCTACGAGCAGTACTTC
TRBJ2-3	.	.	TRBV7-9	CASSLVGGGASTDTQYF	TGTGCCAGCAGCTTAGTTGGAGGCGGAGCTAGCACAGATACGCAGTATTTT
TRBJ1-1	.	.	TRBV9	CASSPDSLNTEAFF	TGTGCCAGCAGCCCGGACAGCCTGAACACTGAAGCTTTCTTT
TRBJ1-1	once	.	TRBV7-8	CASSPDPSDYTEAFF	TGTGCCAGCAGTCCCGACCCATCTGATTACACTGAAGCTTTCTTT
TRBJ2-4	.	.	TRBV27	CASSLWRGPKNIQYF	TGTGCCAGCAGTTTATGGAGGGGTCCCAAAAACATTCAGTACTTC
TRBJ1-2	.	.	TRBV25-1	CASSAGQGLNYGYTF	TGTGCCAGCAGCGCGGGTCAGGGTTTGAACTATGGCTACACCTTC
TRBJ2-7	once	.	TRBV28	CASTVGLGFYEQYF	TGTGCCAGCACTGTGGGACTTGGGTTCTACGAGCAGTACTTC
TRBJ2-7	.	.	TRBV20-1	CSASSYEQYF	TGCAGTGCGAGTTCCTACGAGCAGTACTTC
TRBJ1-5	.	TRBD1	TRBV27	CASSSHYRDRQNSNQPQHF	TGTGCCAGCAGTTCACACTACCGGGACAGGCAAAATAGCAATCAGCCCCAGCATTTT
TRBJ2-7	once	.	TRBV9	CASSAFGAPVYF	TGTGCCAGCAGCGCGTTTGGGGCACCGGTGTACTTC
TRBJ1-5	.	.	TRBV10-3	CAISESTQSSNQPQHF	TGTGCCATCAGTGAGTCGACCCAGTCTAGCAATCAGCCCCAGCATTTT
TRBJ2-7	.	.	TRBV12-2	CASRNTNRGNEQYF	TGTGCAAGTCGCAATACGAACAGGGGCAACGAGCAGTACTTC
TRBJ2-3	.	TRBD2	TRBV5-1	CASSLERELSDTQYF	TGCGCCAGCAGCTTGGAGCGGGAGTTGTCAGATACGCAGTATTTT
TRBJ2-7	.	TRBD1	TRBV7-3	CASSFLVRGPSYEQYF	TGTGCCAGCAGCTTCCTGGTGAGGGGGCCCTCCTACGAGCAGTACTTC
TRBJ1-2	.	.	TRBV28	CASSRVQQGGVKGYTF	TGTGCCAGCAGCCGGGTGCAACAGGGTGGCGTGAAGGGCTACACCTTC
TRBJ2-7	.	.	TRBV19	CASSPVRAVPLTYEQYF	TGTGCCAGTAGTCCCGTTAGGGCTGTCCCACTAACCTACGAGCAGTACTTC
TRBJ2-3	.	TRBD2	TRBV5-4	CASSETSGTSVSTDTQYF	TGTGCCAGCAGCGAAACCTCCGGGACTAGCGTGAGCACAGATACGCAGTATTTT
TRBJ2-7	.	.	TRBV30	CAWSPGTPYEQYF	TGTGCCTGGAGTCCAGGGACCCCCTACGAGCAGTACTTC
TRBJ2-1	.	.	TRBV28	CASSLFWGRGYNEQFF	TGTGCCAGCAGTTTATTTTGGGGGCGCGGGTACAATGAGCAGTTCTTC
TRBJ2-5	once	TRBD2	TRBV9	CASSHGGAGGRETQYF	TGTGCCAGCAGCCACGGTGGAGCGGGAGGGAGGGAGACCCAGTACTTC
TRBJ2-3	.	.	TRBV27	CASSLDGLDTQYF	TGTGCCAGCAGTTTAGACGGCCTAGATACGCAGTATTTT
TRBJ1-4	.	TRBD1	TRBV4-3	CASSQARTGPTGGEKLFF	TGCGCCAGCAGCCAGGCCCGGACAGGTCCCACCGGGGGTGAAAAACTGTTTTTT
TRBJ1-2	.	TRBD1	TRBV5-6	CASSFSPYRGVNYGYTF	TGTGCCAGCAGCTTTTCCCCCTACAGGGGAGTTAACTATGGCTACACCTTC
TRBJ2-7	.	.	TRBV25-1	CASSLNDEQYF	TGTGCCAGCAGCCTGAATGACGAGCAGTACTTC
TRBJ2-1	.	.	TRBV11-1	CASSLGRWDPQFF	TGTGCCAGCAGCTTAGGAAGGTGGGACCCACAGTTCTTC
TRBJ2-3	.	TRBD2	TRBV7-9	CASSQPGLAGGPDTQYF	TGTGCCAGCAGTCAGCCGGGACTAGCGGGAGGGCCGGATACGCAGTATTTT
TRBJ2-7	.	TRBD1	TRBV27	CATSKQGPTYEQYF	TGTGCCACCAGTAAACAGGGGCCTACCTACGAGCAGTACTTC
TRBJ1-1	.	.	TRBV18	CASSPIAPPHPMCSTEAFF	TGTGCCAGCTCACCGATCGCACCGCCCCACCCTATGTGCAGCACTGAAGCTTTCTTT
TRBJ1-2	.	.	TRBV2	CASSGDPGPLFGYTF	TGTGCCAGCAGTGGGGATCCAGGGCCACTTTTTGGCTACACCTTC
TRBJ2-1	.	.	TRBV4-3	CASSQDRTPGAYNEQFF	TGCGCCAGCAGCCAAGATAGAACCCCCGGGGCCTACAATGAGCAGTTCTTC
TRBJ2-2	once	.	TRBV5-4	CASSPPTGELFF	TGTGCCAGCAGCCCCCCCACCGGGGAGCTGTTTTTT
TRBJ2-1	.	.	TRBV30	CAWSGMVARRSSYNEQFF	TGTGCCTGGAGTGGGATGGTAGCCCGCCGAAGCTCCTACAATGAGCAGTTCTTC
TRBJ2-3	.	.	TRBV28	CASSFTIADTQYF	TGTGCCAGCAGTTTTACTATAGCAGATACGCAGTATTTT
TRBJ2-1	.	TRBD2	TRBV7-9	CASSFRLAGENEQFF	TGTGCCAGCAGCTTTAGACTAGCGGGAGAGAATGAGCAGTTCTTC
TRBJ2-1	.	TRBD2	TRBV10-3	CAITSGSSYNEQFF	TGTGCCATCACTAGCGGGAGCTCCTACAATGAGCAGTTCTTC
TRBJ2-1	.	.	TRBV7-8	CASSLASTLSYNEQFF	TGTGCCAGCAGCTTAGCTAGTACCCTCTCCTACAATGAGCAGTTCTTC
TRBJ2-1	.	.	TRBV4-1	CASSSRGNNEQFF	TGCGCCAGCAGCAGTCGAGGGAACAATGAGCAGTTCTTC
TRBJ2-7	.	TRBD2	TRBV19	CASSIGTSGKGEQYF	TGTGCCAGTAGTATCGGGACTAGCGGGAAAGGCGAGCAGTACTTC
TRBJ2-7	.	.	TRBV6-5	CASSYGASLTYEQYF	TGTGCCAGCAGTTACGGGGCTAGCCTAACCTACGAGCAGTACTTC
TRBJ2-7	once	.	TRBV19	CASSIGQATFDSYEQYF	TGTGCCAGTAGTATAGGACAGGCAACCTTCGACTCCTACGAGCAGTACTTC
TRBJ2-2	.	TRBD1	TRBV7-2	CASSLGREDRPVSGELFF	TGTGCCAGCAGCTTAGGACGAGAGGACAGGCCTGTCTCCGGGGAGCTGTTTTTT
TRBJ1-1	.	.	TRBV5-4	CASSATRGPEAFF	TGTGCCAGCAGCGCCACACGTGGCCCTGAAGCTTTCTTT
TRBJ2-7	.	TRBD2	TRBV27	CASSLSNFSGRAEVYEQYF	TGTGCCAGCAGTTTATCGAATTTCAGCGGGAGGGCCGAGGTCTACGAGCAGTACTTC